The clone carrying this T cell receptor (beta chain) was seen at least ten times. One entry per CDR3 protein results from TCRdb running MiXCR on the 5' RACE reads. Of 350,000 to 600,000 distinct CDR3 sequences in the sample, 13% to 15% are singletons; the top ten hold about 0.54%. This sample was taken from a study of identical twins. There are 16 residues in the CDR3. Germline lookup yields CDR1 SGHAT and CDR2 FQNNGV. After removal of 2 bases from V and 4 bases from J, the junction contained 7 bases not matched to a gene. The sample was also reused in another study, on yellow fever vaccine responses in identical twins.

This sequence joins TRBV11-2 and TRBJ1-4; 7 bases map to TRBD1. The sequenced sample consisted of CD4+ T cells sorted from blood. This receptor was identified in a woman aged 18-35 years in good health. DNA for the CDR3: TGTGCCAGCAGCTTACGACAGGGTGGGGTTAATGAAAAACTGTTTTTT. This sequence encodes CASSLRQGGVNEKLFF.